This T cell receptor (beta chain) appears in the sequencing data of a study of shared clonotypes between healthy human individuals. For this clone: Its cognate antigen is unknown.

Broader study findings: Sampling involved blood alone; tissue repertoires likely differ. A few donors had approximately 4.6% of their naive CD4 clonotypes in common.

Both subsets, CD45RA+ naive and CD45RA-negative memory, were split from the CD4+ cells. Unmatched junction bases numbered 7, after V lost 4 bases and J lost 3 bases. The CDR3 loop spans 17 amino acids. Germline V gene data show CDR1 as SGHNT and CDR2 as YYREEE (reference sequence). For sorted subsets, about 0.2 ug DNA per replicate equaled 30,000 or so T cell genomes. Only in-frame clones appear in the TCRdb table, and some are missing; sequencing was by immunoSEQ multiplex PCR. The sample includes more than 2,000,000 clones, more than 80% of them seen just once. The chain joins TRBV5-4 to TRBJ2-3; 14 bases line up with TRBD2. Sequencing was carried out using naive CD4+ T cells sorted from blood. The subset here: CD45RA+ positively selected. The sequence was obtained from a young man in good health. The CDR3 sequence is CASSSGTSGRFTDTQYF. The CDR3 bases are TGTGCCAGCAGCAGCGGGACTAGCGGGAGATTTACAGATACGCAGTATTTT.